This T cell receptor (beta chain) was captured in a study of cytomegalovirus exposure and HLA in healthy donors. Study-wide points: In presence/absence analyses, roughly uniform sequencing depth across donors was assumed. In a later analysis, an Asian-associated ancestry cluster reportedly showed fewer N-insertions than the 666-donor mean. Most likely, a cluster of highly shared sequence variants arose as a sequencing artifact. Later work associated fewer than 20,000 TCR beta sequences with HLA alleles at 0.05 false discovery rate.

The PCR contained 60 Vbeta and 13 Jbeta primers. Sequencing used immunoSEQ multiplex PCR; TCRdb keeps in-frame clones, though not all of them. The repertoire consists of some 130,000 clones, with around 75% occurring once and the leading ten covering around 2.9%. Germline V CDR1 and CDR2: SGHRS, YFSETQ. V shed 6 bases and J shed 12 bases, with 16 bases lying between them. The CDR3 is 12 amino acids. With respect to this clone: Its antigen is unidentified.

The sequenced sample consisted of PBMCs. The TCR was taken from a man aged 30 to 45 in good health and CMV-seronegative. The chain employs TRBV5-1 and TRBJ2-1; D is perhaps TRBD1 (5 bases). The CDR3 DNA reads as TGCGCCAGCAAAACCACAGGAGAGCGGCAGTTCTTC. This sequence encodes CASKTTGERQFF.